These 25 T cell receptor beta chains originate from one sample sequenced in a study of identical twins. TCRdb analysed the 5' RACE reads with MiXCR anew, one entry per CDR3 protein. This sample yields 350,000 to 600,000 distinct CDR3 sequences, of which about 14% are seen a single time; roughly 0.56% belongs to the top ten. These data also formed part of another study, on yellow fever vaccine responses in identical twins.

Sequences were obtained from CD4+ T cells sorted from blood. The receptors here all came from a woman aged 18-29 years in good health.

The chain employs TRBV9 and TRBJ2-2; D might be TRBD1 (6 bases). V was pared by 6 bases and J by 5 bases, with 20 bases between. CDR3 length: 16 amino acids. Per germline, CDR1 SGDLS and CDR2 YYNGEE. The CDR3 loop is CASKGGSGAGTGELFF. The CDR3 region has the DNA TGTGCCAGCAAAGGGGGAAGCGGCGCCGGGACCGGGGAGCTGTTTTTT.

A few counts support this clonotype. V gene TRBV20-1 combines with J gene TRBJ1-2, with D perhaps matching TRBD1 (5 bases). This CDR3 region has 12 residues. The germline V and J ends were trimmed by 6 bases and 7 bases, with 15 bases remaining between them. Germline V gene sequence: CDR1 DFQATT, CDR2 SNEGSKA (reference sequence). The CDR3: CSALVKRGGYTF. For the CDR3, the DNA is TGCAGTGCCCTGGTCAAGAGGGGTGGCTACACCTTC.

A few counts support this clonotype. This chain uses TRBV5-6 with TRBJ2-7, with 9 nucleotides matching TRBD2. Germline assignment: CDR1 SGHDT and CDR2 YYEEEE. Trimming at V came to 3 bases and at J to 3 bases, leaving 7 bases not matched to a gene. This CDR3 is built from 15 residues. The CDR3 loop reads CASSSQGSGGYEQYF. The CDR3 DNA reads TGTGCCAGCAGCTCCCAGGGTAGCGGGGGCTACGAGCAGTACTTC.

This clonotype turned up a few times. This chain links TRBV5-6 with TRBJ2-1; D remains unclear. The CDR3 loop spans 12 amino acids. V lost 2 bases and J 12 bases, leaving 12 bases between the germline ends. The germline V gene has CDR1 SGHDT and CDR2 YYEEEE. The CDR3: CASSLIVSGQFF. In nucleotides, the CDR3 is TGTGCCAGCAGCTTAATCGTATCCGGGCAGTTCTTC.

The rearrangement uses TRBV7-9 and TRBJ2-3, with D uncertain. CDR1 is SEHNR, CDR2 FQNEAQ, per germline (reference sequence). Trimming pared 6 bases from V and 2 bases from J, leaving 6 bases between. CDR3 length: 12 residues. The CDR3 here is CASRYTTDTQYF. CDR3 DNA sequence: TGTGCCAGCAGGTACACCACAGATACGCAGTATTTT.

This clonotype was recorded at least ten times. This sequence joins TRBV28 and TRBJ2-7; no firm D call. The germline gives CDR1 MDHEN, CDR2 SYDVKM. V was trimmed by 4 bases and J by 1 base, leaving 5 bases between them. CDR3 length: 12 residues. CDR3 in amino acids: CASSSGSYEQYF. CDR3 DNA sequence: TGTGCCAGCAGTTCCGGGTCCTACGAGCAGTACTTC. Complete variable domain (other parts from reference TRBV28 and TRBJ2-7): DVKVTQSSRYLVKRTGEKVFLECVQDMDHENMFWYRQDPGLGLRLIYFSYDVKMKEKGDIPEGYSVSREKKERFSLILESASTNQTSMYLCASSSGSYEQYFGPGTRLTVT.

The rearrangement links TRBV7-8 to TRBJ2-7; either TRBD1 or TRBD2 may fit D (5 bases each). From germline, CDR1 is SGHVS and CDR2 FQNEAQ. The CDR3 has 15 amino acids. V lost 7 bases and J lost 3, with 19 bases in between. In DNA, the CDR3 is TGTGCCAGCACCACAGTTCGGCAGGGAGACTACGAGCAGTACTTC. As protein: CASTTVRQGDYEQYF.

The rearrangement uses TRBV27 and TRBJ2-3, with 12 bases aligning to TRBD2. The CDR3 length is 14 residues. CDR1 and CDR2 from the germline V gene are MNHEY and SMNVEV (reference sequence). V dropped 6 bases and J dropped 4; count of bases not matched to a gene: 2. The DNA of the CDR3 is TGTGCCAGCAGGACTAGCGGGAGACCAGATACGCAGTATTTT. Protein: CASRTSGRPDTQYF.

CDR3 protein: CASSPTGRVHSYEQYF. The CDR3 DNA is TGTGCCAGCAGTCCGACAGGGCGCGTCCACTCCTACGAGCAGTACTTC. The chain combines TRBV12-3 or TRBV12-4 with TRBJ2-7; 7 bases are a match to TRBD1. With V trimmed by 5 bases and J by 0 bases, 10 bases remained unmatched. CDR3 length: 16 amino acids.

The sample holds a few counts of this clonotype. V gene TRBV20-1 combines with J gene TRBJ2-3; TRBD2 aligns across 8 bases. With V trimmed by 1 base and J by 11 bases, 14 bases remained unmatched. Germline CDR1 is DFQATT and CDR2 is SNEGSKA (reference sequence). The CDR3 has 15 residues. The DNA of the CDR3 is TGCAGTGCTAGAGTCCGCCCAAAGCGGGGGCCCGAGCAGTATTTT. This codes for CSARVRPKRGPEQYF.

This clonotype was detected ten times or more. The chain joins TRBV6-1 to TRBJ1-2, with a possible D match to TRBD1 (5 bases). Trimming cost V 8 bases and J 7 bases, with 14 bases left between them. Germline V gives CDR1 MNHNS, CDR2 SASEGT. There are 12 residues in the CDR3. The CDR3 nucleotides are TGTGCCAGCGAGCAGGGCTTTGGTGGCTACACCTTC. It encodes CASEQGFGGYTF.

The chain recombines TRBV13 with TRBJ1-6; 8 positions match TRBD1. Trimming at V came to 1 base and at J to 7 bases, leaving 3 bases not matched to a gene. Per the germline V gene, CDR1 is PRHDT and CDR2 is FYEKMQ (reference sequence). The length of the CDR3 is 15 residues. This CDR3 is CASSLAGQGNSPLHF. The DNA for the CDR3 is TGTGCCAGCAGCTTAGCTGGACAGGGCAATTCACCCCTCCACTTT.

This clonotype came up a few times. The genes are TRBV7-3 and TRBJ1-1; no reliable D call. Germline values: CDR1 SGHTA, CDR2 FQGTGA. V was shortened by 5 bases and J by 2 bases, with 9 bases between the two germline ends. The CDR3 has 13 amino acids. CDR3 bases: TGTGCCAGCAGCGCCCAACCCAACACTGAAGCTTTCTTT. It encodes CASSAQPNTEAFF.

The V call is TRBV4-1, the J call TRBJ2-1; 9 bases line up with TRBD2. Germline V CDR1 and CDR2: MGHRA, YSYEKL. The CDR3 covers 17 residues. Losses at the gene ends were 1 base for V and 0 bases for J; bases not matched to a gene: 4. The CDR3 DNA reads as TGCGCCAGCAGCCAAGTGCTAGCGGGGAGCTCCTACAATGAGCAGTTCTTC. The encoded protein is CASSQVLAGSSYNEQFF.

The chain is built from TRBV6-1 and TRBJ2-3; 9 bases match TRBD1. Trimming removed 5 bases from V and 3 bases from J; junction bases left unmatched: 9. This CDR3 comprises 16 residues. Germline CDR1 MNHNS, CDR2 SASEGT. The CDR3 bases are TGTGCCAGCAGTAAGACAGGGGGACGGAGAACAGATACGCAGTATTTT. Amino acids: CASSKTGGRRTDTQYF.

The V call is TRBV20-1, the J call TRBJ1-1; weak D call: TRBD1 (5 bases). There are 14 residues in the CDR3. Germline V gene lookup returns CDR1 DFQATT and CDR2 SNEGSKA (reference sequence). Trimming cost V 6 bases and J 4 bases, with 18 bases left between them. The CDR3 bases are TGCAGTGCGACCCCGGCAGGGCTAGGCACTGAAGCTTTCTTT. It is translated as CSATPAGLGTEAFF.

The chain is built from TRBV24-1 and TRBJ2-3; 7 bases are shared with TRBD2. The germline gives CDR1 KGHDR, CDR2 SFDVKD. The CDR3 runs 16 residues. The junction had 8 bases not matched to a gene; V was cut back by 4 bases and J by 2 bases. DNA for the CDR3: TGTGCCACCAGTGAGCCTAGCGGAGCTTTCACAGATACGCAGTATTTT. Protein sequence: CATSEPSGAFTDTQYF.

The rearrangement links TRBV7-2 to TRBJ2-5; no clear D. There are 12 residues in the CDR3. V dropped 4 bases and J dropped 1 base, with 4 bases sitting between them. The germline gives CDR1 SGHTA, CDR2 FQGNSA. CDR3 amino acids: CASSSTQETQYF. The CDR3 DNA reads as TGTGCCAGCAGCTCTACCCAAGAGACCCAGTACTTC.

This clonotype has just a few counts. The V and J genes are TRBV20-1 and TRBJ2-2; the match to TRBD2 covers 7 bases. The CDR3 sequence is 15 residues long. Per germline, CDR1 DFQATT and CDR2 SNEGSKA (reference sequence). J lost 6 bases, V lost 3 bases, and 10 bases had no gene match. CDR3 region: CSASRSGGKAGELFF. DNA for the CDR3: TGCAGTGCTAGCCGGTCGGGGGGTAAGGCCGGGGAGCTGTTTTTT.

This clonotype was counted ten times or more. The chain combines TRBV12-3 or TRBV12-4 with TRBJ2-7, with D unclear. This CDR3 spans 13 amino acids. With 3 bases removed from V and 7 bases from J, the gap between germline ends came to 13 bases. CDR3 residues: CASSFVAVGEQYF. The CDR3 DNA follows: TGTGCCAGCAGTTTCGTGGCGGTGGGGGAGCAGTACTTC.

This clonotype turned up a few times. The chain links TRBV7-8 to TRBJ2-1; D gene unclear. CDR3 size: 15 residues. Germline V gene sequence: CDR1 SGHVS, CDR2 FQNEAQ. V gave up 1 base and J gave up 2 bases, with 9 bases separating them. This chain's CDR3 is CASSLDSSPYNEQFF. For the CDR3, the DNA is TGTGCCAGCAGCTTAGACTCTTCACCCTACAATGAGCAGTTCTTC.

The chain joins TRBV6-2 or TRBV6-3 to TRBJ2-7; D gene unclear. The CDR3 has 11 amino acids. Trimming stripped 1 base from V and 7 bases from J, with 5 bases between. In germline, CDR1 is MNHEY, CDR2 SVGEGT. The CDR3 bases are TGTGCCAGCAGTTACTTGCGGGAGCAGTACTTC. Amino acid sequence: CASSYLREQYF.

This clonotype was observed many times. The rearrangement joins TRBV12-3 or TRBV12-4 to TRBJ2-7; weak D call: TRBD2 (5 bases). The CDR3 contains 15 residues. V was clipped by 0 bases and J by 4 bases, with 13 bases between them. Written as DNA, the CDR3 is TGTGCCAGCAGTTTAGCGCTGGGAGAGAATTACGAGCAGTACTTC. It codes for CASSLALGENYEQYF.

This clonotype has just a few counts. The CDR3 DNA follows: TGCGCCAGCAGCTTGGGTCGTAGCGGTAACACCGGGGAGCTGTTTTTT. Protein product: CASSLGRSGNTGELFF. The rearrangement joins TRBV5-1 to TRBJ2-2; tentative D call: TRBD2 (6 bases). Trimming left V 0 bases short and J 2 bases short, with 11 bases between. The CDR3 covers 16 residues. Germline values: CDR1 SGHRS, CDR2 YFSETQ. Looking up the rest from reference TRBV5-1 and TRBJ2-2 gives the full variable domain: KAGVTQTPRYLIKTRGQQVTLSCSPISGHRSVSWYQQTPGQGLQFLFEYFSETQRNKGNFPGRFSGRQFSNSRSEMNVSTLELGDSALYLCASSLGRSGNTGELFFGEGSRLTVL.

V is TRBV12-3 or TRBV12-4 and J is TRBJ2-1; maybe TRBD1 (5 bases). The CDR3 totals 14 residues. Trimming removed 7 bases at V and 5 bases at J, with 15 bases between. The CDR3 region has the DNA TGTGCCAGCATTACCGGACACGACCACAATGAGCAGTTCTTC. This codes for CASITGHDHNEQFF.